One sample yielded the 2 T cell receptor beta chains listed below, sequenced in a study of beta chain features in type 1 diabetes. General observations from the study: Type 1 diabetes patients showed a moderate but significant shortening of TCRB CDR3s in all four CD4+ subsets.

Their cognate antigens are unknown. The study reverse transcribed the entire isolated RNA, so it sequenced expressed TCRB transcripts. This table comes from immunoSEQ multiplex PCR, and its TCRdb copy is limited to in-frame clones, with some not included. This repertoire shows 400,000 or so clones, over 8.5% found once; its top ten account for about 0.6%. Sample: central memory CD4+ T cells from blood. These receptors were taken from a man aged 25 to 40 with type 1 diabetes.

This clone appeared many times. The rearrangement uses TRBV5-8 and TRBJ2-3; 10 positions match TRBD1. From germline, CDR1 is SGHTS and CDR2 YDEGEE. V lost 3 bases, J lost 6 bases, and 10 bases stayed unmatched. The CDR3 totals 16 residues. The CDR3 loop is CASSSGTGVLGDTQYF. The CDR3 DNA is TGTGCCAGCAGCTCCGGGACAGGGGTTCTTGGCGATACGCAGTATTTT.

This clone was counted between two and nine times. This chain connects TRBV6-5 to TRBJ2-3; D uncertain. V lost 9 bases and J lost 1, with 11 bases in between. Germline V CDR1 and CDR2: MNHEY, SVGAGI. This CDR3 is built from 13 residues. Here the CDR3 reads CASLRSGTDTQYF. CDR3 DNA: TGTGCCAGTCTGAGGTCCGGCACAGATACGCAGTATTTT.